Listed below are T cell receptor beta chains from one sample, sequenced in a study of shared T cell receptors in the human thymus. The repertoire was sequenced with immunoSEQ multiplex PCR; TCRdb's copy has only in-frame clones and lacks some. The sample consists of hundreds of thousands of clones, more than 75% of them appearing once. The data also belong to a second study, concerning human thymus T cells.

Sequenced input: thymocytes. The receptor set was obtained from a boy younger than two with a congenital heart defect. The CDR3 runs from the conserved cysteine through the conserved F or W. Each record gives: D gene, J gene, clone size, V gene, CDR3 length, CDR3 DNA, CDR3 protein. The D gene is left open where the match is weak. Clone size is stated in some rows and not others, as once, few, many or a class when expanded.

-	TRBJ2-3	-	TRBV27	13	TGTGCCAGCAGTTTATCAAAACCTAATACGCAGTATTTT	CASSLSKPNTQYF
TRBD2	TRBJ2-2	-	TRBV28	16	TGTGCCAGCAGTAGACTAGCGGGAGTCGGGACCGGGGAGCTGTTTTTT	CASSRLAGVGTGELFF
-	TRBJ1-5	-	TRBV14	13	TGTGCCAGCAGCCAAGATAGAAATCAGCCCCAGCATTTT	CASSQDRNQPQHF
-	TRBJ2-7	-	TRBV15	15	TGTGCCATCAGCAGAGTGGACAGTCAACCCTACGAGCAGTACTTC	CAISRVDSQPYEQYF
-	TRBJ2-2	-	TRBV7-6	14	TGTGCCAGCAGCCCGACAGCGCACACCGGGGAGCTGTTTTTT	CASSPTAHTGELFF
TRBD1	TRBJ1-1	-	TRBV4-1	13	TGCGCCAGCAGCCCAGGACAGGGTACTGAAGCTTTCTTT	CASSPGQGTEAFF
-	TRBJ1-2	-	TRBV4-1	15	TGCGCCAGCAGCCAAGAGCCGCAGGGGTGCTATGGCTACACCTTC	CASSQEPQGCYGYTF
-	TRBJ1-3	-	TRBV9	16	TGTGCCAGCAGCGCGGGAGGCAGGGAGGCTGGAAACACCATATATTTT	CASSAGGREAGNTIYF
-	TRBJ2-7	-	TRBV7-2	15	TGTGCCAGCACCCTCGGGGTCGTGGGCGGCTACGAGCAGTACTTC	CASTLGVVGGYEQYF
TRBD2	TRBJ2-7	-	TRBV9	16	TGTGCCAGCAGCGTAGGTATTAGGGAGGGTGAATACGAGCAGTACTTC	CASSVGIREGEYEQYF
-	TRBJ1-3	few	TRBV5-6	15	TGTGCCAGCAGCTTGGAGCCAGGGGCTGGAAACACCATATATTTT	CASSLEPGAGNTIYF
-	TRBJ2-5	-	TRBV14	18	TGTGCCAGCAGCCGAGGGGGGGGTTACGCGGGGACCCAAGAGACCCAGTACTTC	CASSRGGGYAGTQETQYF
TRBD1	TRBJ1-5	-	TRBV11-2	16	TGTGCCAGCAGCCACGGAGACAGGGGGCGTTTTCAGCCCCAGCATTTT	CASSHGDRGRFQPQHF
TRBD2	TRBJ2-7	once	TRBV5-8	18	TGTGCCAGCAGCTTGGCCGAGACTAGCGGGAGGTCTGACGACGAGCAGTACTTC	CASSLAETSGRSDDEQYF
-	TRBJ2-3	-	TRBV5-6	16	TGTGCCAGCAGCGGGTGGGCGCGCACTAGCACAGATACGCAGTATTTT	CASSGWARTSTDTQYF
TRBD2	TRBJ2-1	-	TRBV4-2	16	TGTGCCAGCAGCCAAGGTGGGGAGGGCGGAGGCGATGAGCAGTTCTTC	CASSQGGEGGGDEQFF
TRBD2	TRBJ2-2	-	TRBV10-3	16	TGTGCCATCAGTGAGGGGGGGACTAGGGACACCGGGGAGCTGTTTTTT	CAISEGGTRDTGELFF
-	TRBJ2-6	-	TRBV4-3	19	TGCGCCAGCACAAGGGGAACCGGGACATTGAGCTCTGGGGCCAACGTCCTGACTTTC	CASTRGTGTLSSGANVLTF
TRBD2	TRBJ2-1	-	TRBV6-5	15	TGTGCCAGCAGCCTGACTAGCGGTATCCACCATGAGCAGTTCTTC	CASSLTSGIHHEQFF
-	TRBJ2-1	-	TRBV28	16	TGTGCCAGCAGTTTAGTAGGCGGGGCCTCCTACAATGAGCAGTTCTTC	CASSLVGGASYNEQFF
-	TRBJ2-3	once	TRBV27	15	TGTGCCAGCAGTTTCCAATGGAGGGGCGCGGATACGCAGTATTTT	CASSFQWRGADTQYF
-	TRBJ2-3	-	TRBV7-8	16	TGTGCCAGCAACTCCCTGGCGCGGGCGCGATCAGATACGCAGTATTTT	CASNSLARARSDTQYF
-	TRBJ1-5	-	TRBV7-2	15	TGTGCCAGCAGCTTACAGGGCCCCCTTGGTCAGCCCCAGCATTTT	CASSLQGPLGQPQHF
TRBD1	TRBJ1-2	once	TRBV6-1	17	TGTGCCAGCAGTGAAAGGAGCACGGGACAGGGGACCTATGGCTACACCTTC	CASSERSTGQGTYGYTF
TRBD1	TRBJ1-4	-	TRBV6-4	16	TGTGCCAGCAGCACTGGACAGGGGGGAACTAATGAAAAACTGTTTTTT	CASSTGQGGTNEKLFF
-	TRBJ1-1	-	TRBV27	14	TGTGCCAGCAAGTCCCAGGGATTCAACACTGAAGCTTTCTTT	CASKSQGFNTEAFF
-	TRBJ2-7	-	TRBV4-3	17	TGCGCCAGCAGCCAAGATACGAGAGGAGAGGGAACCTACGAGCAGTACTTC	CASSQDTRGEGTYEQYF
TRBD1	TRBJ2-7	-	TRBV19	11	TGTGCCACCGAACAGGGGTGGGAGCAGTACTTC	CATEQGWEQYF
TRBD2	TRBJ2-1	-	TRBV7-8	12	TGTGCCAGCAGCCGAAGACTAGCGGAGCAGTTCTTC	CASSRRLAEQFF
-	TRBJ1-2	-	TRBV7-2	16	TGTGCCAGCAGCTCACATACGGGGGGGCAGAGCTATGGCTACACCTTC	CASSSHTGGQSYGYTF
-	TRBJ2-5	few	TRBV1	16	TGCACCAGCAGCCAGTCGGGAGGGGCCCCCCAAGAGACCCAGTACTTC	CTSSQSGGAPQETQYF
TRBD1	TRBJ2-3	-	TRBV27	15	TGTGCCAGCAGACAAGACAGGGCAGGCACAGATACGCAGTATTTT	CASRQDRAGTDTQYF
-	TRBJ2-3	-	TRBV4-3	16	TGCGCCAGCAGCCAAGATCGGGACTCCCGCGCAGATACGCAGTATTTT	CASSQDRDSRADTQYF
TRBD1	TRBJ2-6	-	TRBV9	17	TGTGCCAGCAGCCCGGGACAGTGGGGCTCTGGGGCCAACGTCCTGACTTTC	CASSPGQWGSGANVLTF
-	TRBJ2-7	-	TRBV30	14	TGTGCCTGGAGCCCGAGGGTTGATCTCTACGAGCAGTACTTC	CAWSPRVDLYEQYF
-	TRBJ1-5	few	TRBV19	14	TGTGCCAGTAGTAACCGACAGAGATATCAGCCCCAGCATTTT	CASSNRQRYQPQHF
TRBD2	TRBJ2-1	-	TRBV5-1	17	TGCGCCAGCAGCTCGTATCGGGCGGGAGAAAGCGACAATGAGCAGTTCTTC	CASSSYRAGESDNEQFF
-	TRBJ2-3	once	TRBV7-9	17	TGTGCCAGCAGCTCCAGGGGGGTGGCTACGAGCACAGATACGCAGTATTTT	CASSSRGVATSTDTQYF
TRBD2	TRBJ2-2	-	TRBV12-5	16	TGTGCTAGTGGTTTGGTTTCTAGCGGTTCCACCGGGGAGCTGTTTTTT	CASGLVSSGSTGELFF
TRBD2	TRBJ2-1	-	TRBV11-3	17	TGTGCCAGCAGCTTAGGCGAGACTAGCGGGAGTCCCAATGAGCAGTTCTTC	CASSLGETSGSPNEQFF
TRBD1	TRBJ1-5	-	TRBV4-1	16	TGCGCCAGCAGCCATCGGACAGGACCCCGGGATCAGCCCCAGCATTTT	CASSHRTGPRDQPQHF
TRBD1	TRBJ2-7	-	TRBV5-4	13	TGTGCCAGCAGCTTGCGACAGGGGAACGAGCAGTACTTC	CASSLRQGNEQYF
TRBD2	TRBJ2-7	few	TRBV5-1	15	TGCGCCAGCAGCCCAAGACTAGCGGGAGCGAGCGAGCAGTACTTC	CASSPRLAGASEQYF
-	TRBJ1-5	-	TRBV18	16	TGTGCCAGCTCACCGGCTTCTGACAGGAGCAATCAGCCCCAGCATTTT	CASSPASDRSNQPQHF
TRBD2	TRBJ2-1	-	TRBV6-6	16	TGTGCCAGCACCGCGAGGAGGCTAGCGGGAGGAGATGAGCAGTTCTTC	CASTARRLAGGDEQFF
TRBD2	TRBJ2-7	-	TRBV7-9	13	TGTGCCAGCATTGCGGGAGGGGGAGACGAGCAGTACTTC	CASIAGGGDEQYF
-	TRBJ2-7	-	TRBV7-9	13	TGTGCCAGCAGCTTGGGGGCGGAGAGCGAGCAGTACTTC	CASSLGAESEQYF
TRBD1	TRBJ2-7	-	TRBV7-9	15	TGTGCCAGCACCGGAGGACAGGGTCACTCCTACGAGCAGTACTTC	CASTGGQGHSYEQYF
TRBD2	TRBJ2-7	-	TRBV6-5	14	TGTGCCAGCAGTCCCCTTGCGGGAGCTAGCGAGCAGTACTTC	CASSPLAGASEQYF
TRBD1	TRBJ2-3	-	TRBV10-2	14	TGCGCCAGCATCCCGGACAGGGGCTGGAATACGCAGTATTTT	CASIPDRGWNTQYF
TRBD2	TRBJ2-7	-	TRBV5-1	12	TGCGCCAGCAGCGTGATGGGGGAGGGGCAGCACTTC	CASSVMGEGQHF
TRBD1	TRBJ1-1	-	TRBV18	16	TGTGCCAGCTCACCGAGGGCGGACAGGGGAGGAACTGAAGCTTTCTTT	CASSPRADRGGTEAFF
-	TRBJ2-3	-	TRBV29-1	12	TGCAGCGTTATGACAGGCGAAGATACGCAGTATTTT	CSVMTGEDTQYF
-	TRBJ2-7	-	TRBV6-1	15	TGTGCCAGCAGTGATTGGGCAGGGATAGCCTACGAGCAGTACTTC	CASSDWAGIAYEQYF
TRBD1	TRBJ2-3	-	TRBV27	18	TGTGCCAGCAGTTTACGTCGGGTGGCAGGGGGCATCACAGATACGCAGTATTTT	CASSLRRVAGGITDTQYF